This TCR beta chain was identified during a study of CD8 T cells in ankylosing spondylitis (dated by TCRdb to between 2016 and 2019). About the full investigation: The study profiled T cell receptor beta repertoires in healthy donors and ankylosing spondylitis patients to find disease-linked TCR variants. Peripheral blood samples were taken, and synovial fluid was additionally collected from ankylosing spondylitis patients. The full study cohort comprised around 25 ankylosing spondylitis patients and some 100 healthy donors.

Inclusive of the bounding cysteine and phenylalanine, the CDR3 is 15 residues long. Only the CDR3 part of the read is kept: 45 bases, read in frame from the first base. Reading the germline V gene gives CDR1 SQVTM and CDR2 ANQGSEA. The junction shows trimming of 4 bases on V and 4 bases on J, plus 19 bases between the germline ends. This clonotype was observed at least ten times. The target of this receptor is not known. Base qualities are not provided; no much larger clone lies one nucleotide away. The sequencer was an Illumina HiSeq 2500. Quantitative 5'-RACE with molecular barcodes was the method used to prepare the TCR beta libraries. The published analysis was carried out like this. To identify disease-linked TCR variants, a new computational method was used, one built on a probabilistic model of VDJ rearrangement. The public reads were quality trimmed at Q25 with fastp and then assembled into clones with MiXCR by TCRdb, keeping productive beta chains. Each CDR3 protein appears once, grouped with its most common genes and DNA. The V and J calls follow TCRdb's processing rather than the paper's. In all, the sample holds about 69,000 distinct CDR3 sequences, and approximately 5.3% of those were seen once. 2.2% of the sample is taken by the ten largest.

Points the paper makes about the study in general: In peripheral blood, the disease-linked clones were found at relatively low frequencies and had a CD8+ phenotype. Blood from ankylosing spondylitis patients appeared to be characterized by a TCR beta motif made up of under 10 highly homologous amino acid variants. According to the report, matched synovial fluid samples from ankylosing spondylitis patients were significantly enriched for the disease-linked clones. Some motif variants had previously been reported in the synovial fluid and blood of reactive arthritis patients, which suggests shared mechanisms of disease initiation.

The source material was blood, either unsorted or a sorted T cell fraction (not recorded which). The rearranged chain carries TRBV29-1 and TRBJ1-1, and possibly TRBD1, on 5 matching bases. The source of this sequence is a male donor with ankylosing spondylitis or in good health (not recorded which). The CDR3 loop reads CSVGVSGVEITEAFF. The nucleotide sequence is given as TGCAGCGTTGGGGTCTCGGGGGTGGAGATCACTGAAGCTTTCTTT. Where the CDR3 stops, the reference TRBV29-1 and TRBJ1-1 genes take over; the full variable domain is SAVISQKPSRDICQRGTSLTIQCQVDSQVTMMFWYRQQPGQSLTLIATANQGSEATYESGFVIDKFPISRPNLTFSTLTVSNMSPEDSSIYLCSVGVSGVEITEAFFGQGTRLTVV.